The 16 T cell receptor beta chains presented below share a single source sample, sequenced in a study of blood T cells in healthy people across ages. A second PCR, run for roughly 7 to 12 cycles, used a sample-barcoded 5' primer plus a J-beta primer mix. MiXCR, applied by TCRdb to the 5' RACE reads, yields one record per CDR3 protein. Counted here are roughly 730,000 distinct CDR3 sequences, 56% occurring once; the ten biggest clones make up around a quarter. The specimen was blood. All receptors derive from a man aged 40-49 years in good health.

The chain is built from TRBV6-2 or TRBV6-3 and TRBJ2-7, with 7 bases identical to TRBD2. This CDR3 region has 16 residues. Germline V gene lookup returns CDR1 MNHEY and CDR2 SVGEGT. V was clipped by 7 bases and J by 9 bases; unmatched bases: 21. CDR3 loop: CASNDGMAGVQLWQYF. The CDR3 bases are TGTGCCAGCAACGACGGGATGGCGGGAGTACAGTTATGGCAGTACTTC.

On this clonotype: At one of its ends the junction is not consistent with the germline gene, which may arise from a read error. The chain links TRBV6-6 to TRBJ2-3, with TRBD1 identical over 10 bases. Germline V gene data show CDR1 as MNHNY and CDR2 as SVGAGI (reference sequence). The CDR3 extends over 15 amino acids. The CDR3 loop reads CAGSLGTGGTDTQYF. Written as DNA, the CDR3 is TGTGCCGGCAGCCTCGGGACAGGGGGCACAGATACGCAGTATTTT.

The rearrangement links TRBV6-1 to TRBJ2-1; TRBD2 matches 11 bases. From germline, CDR1 is MNHNS and CDR2 SASEGT. V shed 6 bases, J shed 0 bases, and the junction held 10 bases outside the gene matches. The CDR3 totals 18 residues. CDR3 region: CASRGVAGGSSSYNEQFF. As DNA, the CDR3 is TGTGCCAGCAGGGGCGTAGCGGGAGGGTCGAGCTCCTACAATGAGCAGTTCTTC.

The chain has TRBV11-2 and TRBJ2-1, with a weak D call TRBD2 (6 bases). This CDR3 contains 21 residues. Germline values: CDR1 SGHAT, CDR2 FQNNGV. V gave up 2 bases and J gave up 2 bases, with 28 bases separating them. CDR3 DNA sequence: TGTGCCAGCAGCTTACCCGGGAGAGGAGTGAATCACCTTACGACCTACAATGAGCAGTTCTTC. As protein: CASSLPGRGVNHLTTYNEQFF.

V gene TRBV12-3 or TRBV12-4 combines with J gene TRBJ2-2; possibly TRBD1 for D (6 bases). CDR3 length equals 16 residues. The V gene lost 3 bases and the J gene lost 0 bases, with 11 bases spanning the gap. CDR3: CASSFSRGTNTGELFF. The CDR3 DNA follows: TGTGCCAGCAGTTTTAGCAGGGGTACGAACACCGGGGAGCTGTTTTTT.

This clonotype was seen ten or more times. The chain employs TRBV9 and TRBJ2-4; 8 bases agree with TRBD2. The CDR3 has 16 amino acids. The junction had 6 bases not matched to a gene; V was cut back by 3 bases and J by 1 base. From germline, CDR1 is SGDLS and CDR2 YYNGEE. The CDR3 protein is CASSGLGRDAKNIQYF. CDR3 nucleotides: TGTGCCAGCAGCGGACTCGGGAGGGACGCCAAAAACATTCAGTACTTC.

This chain links TRBV6-5 with TRBJ2-1; the D gene is possibly TRBD1 (5 bases). The germline V and J ends were trimmed by 4 bases and 15 bases, with 13 bases remaining between them. Germline CDR1 is MNHEY and CDR2 is SVGAGI. The CDR3 is 11 amino acids. This chain's CDR3 is CASSSGQGLFF. CDR3 in DNA: TGTGCCAGCAGTTCCGGCCAGGGCCTGTTCTTC.

This chain connects TRBV24-1 to TRBJ1-2; 10 nucleotides line up with TRBD1. The germline CDR1 and CDR2 sequences are KGHDR and SFDVKD. The CDR3 is 17 residues long. V trimming: 2 bases; J trimming: 2 bases; junction bases outside the gene matches: 7. The DNA for the CDR3 is TGTGCCACCAGTGATTCCTCCGGGACAGGGGACAACTATGGCTACACCTTC. Translated: CATSDSSGTGDNYGYTF.

The CDR3 loop is CASSQGDGDSPLHF. CDR3 in DNA: TGTGCCAGCAGCCAAGGGGATGGGGATTCACCCCTCCACTTT. The chain carries TRBV3-1 and TRBJ1-6; D unresolved. The length of the CDR3 is 14 residues. Trimming pared 1 base from V and 8 bases from J, leaving 9 bases between. Germline loops: CDR1 LGHDT, CDR2 YNNKEL (reference sequence).

The CDR3: CASSVGSQAHEQYF. Here the CDR3 DNA reads TGTGCCAGCAGCGTAGGATCACAGGCCCACGAGCAGTACTTC. The chain is built from TRBV7-9 and TRBJ2-7; TRBD1 is a possible D gene (5 bases). The germline CDR1 and CDR2 sequences are SEHNR and FQNEAQ (reference sequence). Trimming pared 5 bases from V and 5 bases from J, leaving 16 bases between. This CDR3 is 14 amino acids long.

The chain combines TRBV12-3 or TRBV12-4 with TRBJ2-4; D unresolved. The DNA end lines up better with TRBJ2-7; the J call may be wrong. This CDR3 is 15 amino acids long. The CDR3 coding sequence is TGTGCCAGCAGTTTAGGGGCACACAGCTCCTACGAGCAGTACTTC. Translation: CASSLGAHSSYEQYF.

The DNA for the CDR3 is TGTGCCAGCAGTGATACTCTACTCGGGACAGGGGGCGTGGGCACTGAAGCTTTCTTT. This translates into CASSDTLLGTGGVGTEAFF. This chain joins TRBV11-2 and TRBJ1-1; the match to TRBD1 covers 12 bases. CDR3 length: 19 residues. The V gene end was trimmed by 6 bases and the J gene end by 4 bases; junction bases not matched to a gene: 18. CDR1 is SGHAT, CDR2 FQNNGV, per germline.

This chain uses TRBV3-1 with TRBJ1-2; D unresolved. The CDR3 contains 13 residues. V was shortened by 4 bases and J by 4 bases, with 10 bases between the two germline ends. Looked up from germline, CDR1 is LGHDT and CDR2 is YNNKEL (reference sequence). The CDR3 nucleotides are TGTGCCAGCAGCCCTGACACCTTCTATGGCTACACCTTC. This codes for CASSPDTFYGYTF.

Ten or more counts support this clonotype. The chain carries TRBV12-3 or TRBV12-4 and TRBJ2-5, with D possibly TRBD2 on 6 matching bases. The CDR3 is 13 amino acids. Trimming left V 6 bases short and J 2 bases short, with 10 bases between. The CDR3 region is CASSGAGQETQYF. In DNA, the CDR3 is TGTGCCAGCAGCGGCGCGGGGCAAGAGACCCAGTACTTC.

This clonotype was found once. The rearrangement uses TRBV28 and TRBJ2-7; D is tentatively TRBD1 or TRBD2 (6 bases each). V dropped 3 bases and J dropped 2 bases, with 17 bases sitting between them. The CDR3 runs 16 residues. Germline V gene data show CDR1 as MDHEN and CDR2 as SYDVKM. CDR3 protein: CASSFLGGGPPYEQYF. In nucleotides, the CDR3 is TGTGCCAGCAGTTTTTTGGGGGGCGGGCCGCCCTACGAGCAGTACTTC.

The chain recombines TRBV12-3 or TRBV12-4 with TRBJ2-2; 10 positions agree with TRBD1. This CDR3 has 15 amino acids. V was clipped by 5 bases and J by 3 bases; unmatched bases: 3. CDR3 bases: TGTGCCAGCAGTACCGGGACAGGGGACACCGGGGAGCTGTTTTTT. This translates into CASSTGTGDTGELFF.